This TCR beta chain was observed in a study of identical twins. The study, taken as a whole, reports: Sharing of beta out-of-frame sequences by twins showed a weaker excess.

Healthy Caucasians, and only they, were the donors. Germline CDR1 SQVTM, CDR2 ANQGSEA. V lost 5 bases, J lost 3 bases, and 5 bases stayed unmatched. This CDR3 comprises 14 residues. Unique molecular identifiers were present on the cDNA, which also gained a universal primer site by template switching. MiXCR, applied by TCRdb to the 5' RACE reads, yields one record per CDR3 protein. This repertoire shows 270,000 or so distinct CDR3 sequences, 6.5% to 9.5% found once; its top ten account for roughly 3.1%. In this sample, this clonotype turned up a few times. Its antigen is not known. This sample also belongs to another study, concerning yellow fever vaccine responses in identical twins.

The sequencing input was CD8+ T cells sorted from blood. The J gene is TRBJ2-3, the V gene TRBV29-1, with 10 bases fitting TRBD1. This clonotype was obtained from a young woman in good health. The CDR3 nucleotides read TGCAGCGTTACCGGGACAGGGGTTACAGATACGCAGTATTTT. This sequence encodes CSVTGTGVTDTQYF.